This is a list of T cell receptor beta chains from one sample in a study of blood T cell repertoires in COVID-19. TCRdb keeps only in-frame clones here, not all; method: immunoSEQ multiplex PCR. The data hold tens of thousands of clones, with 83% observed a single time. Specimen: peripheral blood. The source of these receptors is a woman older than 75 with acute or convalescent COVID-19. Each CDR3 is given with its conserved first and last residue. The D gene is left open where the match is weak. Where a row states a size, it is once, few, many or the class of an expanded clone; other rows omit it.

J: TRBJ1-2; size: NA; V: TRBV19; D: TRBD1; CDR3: CATNGRDSYGYTF; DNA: TGTGCCACCAACGGTAGGGACAGCTATGGCTACACCTTC
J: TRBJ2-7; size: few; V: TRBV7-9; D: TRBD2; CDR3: CASSQGTSGTEQYF; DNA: TGTGCCAGCAGCCAGGGGACTAGCGGGACCGAGCAGTACTTC
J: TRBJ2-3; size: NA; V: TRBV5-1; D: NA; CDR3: CASSLELTDTQYF; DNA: TGCGCCAGCAGCTTGGAACTCACAGATACGCAGTATTTT
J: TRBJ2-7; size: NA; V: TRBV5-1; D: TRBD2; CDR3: CASSLEGREDEQYF; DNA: TGCGCCAGCAGCTTGGAGGGGAGGGAGGACGAGCAGTACTTC
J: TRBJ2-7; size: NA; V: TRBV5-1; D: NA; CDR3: CASSPGYEQYF; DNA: TGCGCCAGCAGCCCCGGCTACGAGCAGTACTTC
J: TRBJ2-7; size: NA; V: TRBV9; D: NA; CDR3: CASSNQGTPYEQYF; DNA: TGTGCCAGCAGCAATCAGGGGACCCCCTACGAGCAGTACTTC
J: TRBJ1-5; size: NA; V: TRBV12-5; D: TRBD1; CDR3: CASGPGTGEQPQHF; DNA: TGTGCTAGTGGCCCCGGGACAGGCGAACAGCCCCAGCATTTT
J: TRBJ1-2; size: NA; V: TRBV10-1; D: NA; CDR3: CASSARGNYGYTF; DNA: TGCGCCAGCAGTGCCAGGGGTAACTATGGCTACACCTTC
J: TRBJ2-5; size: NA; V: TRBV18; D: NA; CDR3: CASSPPGVSESQYF; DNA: TGTGCCAGCTCACCCCCGGGAGTCTCAGAGTCCCAGTACTTC
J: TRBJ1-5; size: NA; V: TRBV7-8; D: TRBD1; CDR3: CASSLMSRGIGNQPQHF; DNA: TGTGCCAGCAGCTTAATGTCCAGGGGGATTGGCAATCAGCCCCAGCATTTT
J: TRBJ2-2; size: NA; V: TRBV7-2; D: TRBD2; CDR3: CASSPPGLAGVGELFF; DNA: TGTGCCAGCAGCCCCCCGGGACTAGCGGGAGTCGGGGAGCTGTTTTTT
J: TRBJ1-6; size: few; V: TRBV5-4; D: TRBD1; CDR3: CASSLDPGTENSPLHF; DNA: TGTGCCAGCAGCTTGGACCCCGGGACAGAGAATTCACCCCTCCACTTT
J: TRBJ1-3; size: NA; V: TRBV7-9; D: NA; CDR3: CAGSGNTIYF; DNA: TGCGCAGGGTCTGGAAACACCATATATTTT